This TCR beta chain was sequenced for a study of T cell changes during pregnancy in multiple sclerosis. Losses at the gene ends were 1 base for V and 2 bases for J; bases not matched to a gene: 3. This CDR3 region has 15 residues. Germline CDR1 and CDR2: MGHRA and YSYEKL. Here immunoSEQ multiplex PCR was the method, and the copy in TCRdb shows in-frame clones only, minus some. The data show around 85,000 clones, about 90% seen once. The sample in question was PBMCs, obtained in the first trimester of pregnancy. The chain links TRBV4-1 to TRBJ2-7; TRBD1 matches at 9 bases. The origin of this receptor is a female donor in good health, serving as a control in a pregnancy study. Some clones in this sample may be carry-over from other donors' samples. CDR3 sequence: CASSQAGQGAYEQYF. DNA of the CDR3: TGCGCCAGCAGCCAAGCGGGACAGGGTGCCTACGAGCAGTACTTC.